The clone carrying this T cell receptor beta chain was seen at least ten times. Its antigen remains unidentified. These data come from a study of CD8+CD57+ T cells in acquired aplastic anemia. Study-wide background: Sorted cells (CD4+ and CD8+) yielded DNA amounts that averaged approximately 3.1 ug. Study findings and constraints: The same twenty-nine CD8+ CDR3 sequences occurred in patients and in controls. Patients showed no significant difference from controls in CD8+ Simpson's diversity.

Genomic DNA acted as the template from which TCR beta VDJ combination and CDR3 sequence profiling were carried out. TCRdb reprocessed the reads via MiXCR and lists one record per CDR3 protein. This table holds 150,000 or so distinct CDR3 sequences, roughly half found once. Losses at the gene ends were 4 bases for V and 2 bases for J; bases not matched to a gene: 10. CDR1 is LGHDT and CDR2 is YNNKEL in the germline V gene (reference sequence). The CDR3 is 16 residues long. Those patients picked for sequencing had displayed CD8+CD57+ cell expansion on flow cytometry. The patients, all of them, had severe acquired aplastic anemia.

The V call is TRBV3-1, the J call TRBJ2-5, with 7 nucleotides matching TRBD1. This TCR was recovered from a human donor with aplastic anemia. The sample was sorted CD4+, CD8+, or CD8+CD57+ T cells (not recorded which) from PBMCs. The CDR3 sequence is CASSLRGQGRQETQYF. The CDR3 nucleotides read TGTGCCAGCAGCCTAAGGGGGCAGGGTCGGCAAGAGACCCAGTACTTC.